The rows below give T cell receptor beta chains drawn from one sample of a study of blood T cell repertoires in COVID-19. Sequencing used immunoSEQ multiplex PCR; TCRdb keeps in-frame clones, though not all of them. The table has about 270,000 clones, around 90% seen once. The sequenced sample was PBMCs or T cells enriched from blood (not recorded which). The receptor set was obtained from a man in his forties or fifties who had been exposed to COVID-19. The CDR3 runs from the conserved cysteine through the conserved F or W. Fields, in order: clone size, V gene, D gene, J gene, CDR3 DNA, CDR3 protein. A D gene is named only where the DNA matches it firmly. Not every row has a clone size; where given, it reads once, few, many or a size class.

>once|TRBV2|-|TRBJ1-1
TGTGCCAGCAGGGCCCAGGCGAACACTGAAGCTTTCTTT
CASRAQANTEAFF
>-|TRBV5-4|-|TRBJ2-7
TGTGCCAGCAGCCCTTTTAAGTCAGGTTTTTCCTACGAGCAGTACTTC
CASSPFKSGFSYEQYF
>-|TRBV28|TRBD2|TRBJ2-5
TGTGCCAGCAGCACGACTAGCGGGACCCTGGAGACCCAGTACTTC
CASSTTSGTLETQYF
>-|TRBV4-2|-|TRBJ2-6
TGTGCCAGCAGCCAAGAACACTTGATGGCAGCGGGCGTCTCTGGGGCCAACGTCCTGACTTTC
CASSQEHLMAAGVSGANVLTF
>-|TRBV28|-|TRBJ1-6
TGTGCCAGCAGTTTTTGGGATAGCGATTCACCCCTCCACTTT
CASSFWDSDSPLHF
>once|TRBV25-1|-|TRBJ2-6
TGTGCCAGCAGTGATCCCCATTTTGGGGCCAACGTCCTGACTTTC
CASSDPHFGANVLTF
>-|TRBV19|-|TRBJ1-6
TGTGCCAGTGTTAAAACAAGCGCTGAGAATTCACCCCTCCACTTT
CASVKTSAENSPLHF
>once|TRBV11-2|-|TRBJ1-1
TGTGCCAGCAGCCCCCCCTCGGGGTTAGGTGAAGCTTTCTTT
CASSPPSGLGEAFF
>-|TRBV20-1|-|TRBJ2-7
TGCAGTGCGGGGGCAGAGCAGTACTTC
CSAGAEQYF
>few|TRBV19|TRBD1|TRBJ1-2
TGTGCCAGCCGACAGGGGGAATATGGCTACACCTTC
CASRQGEYGYTF
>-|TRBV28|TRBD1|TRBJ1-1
TGTGCCAGCAGTCCGGACAGGGGCGGTGTGTACACTGAAGCTTTCTTT
CASSPDRGGVYTEAFF
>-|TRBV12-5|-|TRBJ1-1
TGTGCTAGTGGCCGGAACACTGAAGCTTTCTTT
CASGRNTEAFF
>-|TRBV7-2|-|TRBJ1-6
TGTGCCAGCAGCTTAGAATCGGGGATTTCACCCCTCCACTTT
CASSLESGISPLHF
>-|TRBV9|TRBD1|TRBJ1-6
TGTGCCAGCAGCGCGGGACAGCCTAATTCACCCCTCCACTTT
CASSAGQPNSPLHF
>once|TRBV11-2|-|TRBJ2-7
TGTGCCAGCAGCTTGACAGACACCTACGAGCAGTACTTC
CASSLTDTYEQYF
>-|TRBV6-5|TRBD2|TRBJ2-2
TGTGCCAGCAGAACAGCGGGAGGGAGGACCGGGGAGCTGTTTTTT
CASRTAGGRTGELFF
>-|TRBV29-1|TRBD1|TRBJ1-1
TGCAGCGTAATGACAGGGAAGAGCTCTGAAGCTTTCTTT
CSVMTGKSSEAFF
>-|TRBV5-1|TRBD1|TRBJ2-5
TGCGCCAGCAGCTTGCAAGGACAGGGGGCAGAGGAGACCCAGTACTTC
CASSLQGQGAEETQYF
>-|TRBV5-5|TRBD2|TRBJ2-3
TGTGCCAGCAGCTCCAGTGGGCGGGAGGGCCGTACAGATACGCAGTATTTT
CASSSSGREGRTDTQYF
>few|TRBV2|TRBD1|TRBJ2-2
TGTGCCAGCAAAGGGGGACAGGGCAACACCGGGGAGCTGTTTTTT
CASKGGQGNTGELFF
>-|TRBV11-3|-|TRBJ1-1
TGTGCCAGCAGCTTCACCCGAGGGAACACTGAAGCTTTCTTT
CASSFTRGNTEAFF